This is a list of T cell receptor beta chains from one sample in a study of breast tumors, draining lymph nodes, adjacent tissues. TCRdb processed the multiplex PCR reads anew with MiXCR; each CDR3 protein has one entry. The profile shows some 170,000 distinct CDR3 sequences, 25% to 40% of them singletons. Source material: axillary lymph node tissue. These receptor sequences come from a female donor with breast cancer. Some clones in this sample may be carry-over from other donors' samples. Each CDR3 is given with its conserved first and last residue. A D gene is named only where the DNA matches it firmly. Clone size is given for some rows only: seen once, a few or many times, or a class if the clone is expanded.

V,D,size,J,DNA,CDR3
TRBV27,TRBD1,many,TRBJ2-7,TGTGCCAGCAGTTCGTACAGGGACAGGGTCTACGAGCAGTACTTC,CASSSYRDRVYEQYF
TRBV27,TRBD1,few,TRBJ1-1,TGTGCCAGCAAATCAGGACAGGGGGCGTTTGGCACTGAAGCTTTCTTT,CASKSGQGAFGTEAFF
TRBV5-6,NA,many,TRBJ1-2,TGTGCCAGCAGCTTGGAGCAGGCCTATGGCTACACCTTC,CASSLEQAYGYTF
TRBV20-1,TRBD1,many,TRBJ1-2,TGCAGTGCTAGAGATTTTATAGGGGGCGATGAAGGCTACACCTTC,CSARDFIGGDEGYTF
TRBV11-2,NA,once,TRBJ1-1,TGTGCCAGCAGTTACCTAACGGACGAAGCTTTCTTT,CASSYLTDEAFF
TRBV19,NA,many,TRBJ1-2,TGTGCCAGTAGGGAGTGGGGGTTTGACTATGGCTACACCTTC,CASREWGFDYGYTF
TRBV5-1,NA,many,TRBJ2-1,TGCGCCAGCAGCTTGGCAGGGCGCTCCTACAATGAGCAGTTCTTC,CASSLAGRSYNEQFF
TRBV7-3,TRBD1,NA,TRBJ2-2,TGTGCCAGCAGAGGGGGCGACACCGGGGAGCTGTTTTTT,CASRGGDTGELFF
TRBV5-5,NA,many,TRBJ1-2,TGTGCCAGCAGCTTGGGGGGTACTGTTGGCTACACCTTC,CASSLGGTVGYTF
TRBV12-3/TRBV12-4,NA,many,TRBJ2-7,TGTGCCAGCAGTTTCACGGGGGTCGGCGAGCAGTACTTC,CASSFTGVGEQYF
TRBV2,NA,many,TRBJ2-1,TGTGCCAGCAGCACCCGTAGGGGGACGAATGAGCAGTTCTTC,CASSTRRGTNEQFF
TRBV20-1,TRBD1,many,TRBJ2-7,TGCAGTGGAGTGACAGGGGACTCCGCCGAGCAGTACTTC,CSGVTGDSAEQYF
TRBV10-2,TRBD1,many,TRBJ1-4,TGCGCCAGCAGTGGCCAACAGGGGGAAAAACTGTTTTTT,CASSGQQGEKLFF
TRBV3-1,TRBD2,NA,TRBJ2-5,TGTGCCAGCAGCCCCCGCAGCGGGGGGTTTAAAAGAGGGACCCAGTACTTC,CASSPRSGGFKRGTQYF
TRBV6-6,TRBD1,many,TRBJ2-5,TGTACCGGACAGGGCGTTCCAGGGGGGGAGACCCAGTACTTC,CTGQGVPGGETQYF
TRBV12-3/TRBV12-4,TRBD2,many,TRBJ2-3,TGTGCCAGCAGCCCCCGGGGAGGGCTAGCGGGGGGGCAAAGCACAGATACGCAGTATTTT,CASSPRGGLAGGQSTDTQYF
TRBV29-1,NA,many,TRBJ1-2,TGCAGCGTTGAATTAAGGGACACACCAGCGGATGGCTACACCTTC,CSVELRDTPADGYTF
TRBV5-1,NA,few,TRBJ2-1,TGCGCCAGCAGCACGGGGAGCTACAATGACCAATTCTTC,CASSTGSYNDQFF
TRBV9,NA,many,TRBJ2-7,TGTGCCAGCAGCCCCCGCCGGGCACAATCCTACGAGCAGTACTTC,CASSPRRAQSYEQYF
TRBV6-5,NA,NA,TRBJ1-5,TGTGCCAGCAGCCGCTGGGGGACGGTCTACGAGCATTTT,CASSRWGTVYEHF
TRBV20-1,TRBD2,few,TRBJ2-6,TGCAGTGCTAGAATAGGGCGGGAGGCACGAAGCGTCCTGACTTTC,CSARIGREARSVLTF
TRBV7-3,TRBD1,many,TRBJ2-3,TGTGCCTCCACGCAGGGGGCTGTAGATACGCAGTATTTT,CASTQGAVDTQYF
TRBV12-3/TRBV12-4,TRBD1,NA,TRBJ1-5,TGTGCCAGCAGTCTCGCCCCAGGGACAGGCAATCAGCCCCAGCATTTT,CASSLAPGTGNQPQHF
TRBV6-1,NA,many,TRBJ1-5,TGTGCCAGCAGTACGGACAGAAATTATCAGCCCCAGCATTTT,CASSTDRNYQPQHF
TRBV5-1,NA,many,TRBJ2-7,TGCGCCAGCAGACCTCGGACCGAGGGTGTCGAGCAGTACTTC,CASRPRTEGVEQYF
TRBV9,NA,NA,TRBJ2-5,TGTGCCAGCAGCGTAGAAGGCGGACCTAACCAAGAGACCCAGTACTTC,CASSVEGGPNQETQYF
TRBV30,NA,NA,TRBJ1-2,TGTGCCGAGGGAGAGGATTCTAACTATGGCTACACCTTC,CAEGEDSNYGYTF
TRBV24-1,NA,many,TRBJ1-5,TGTGCCACCAGTGGAACGGGCGGCCATCAGCCCCAGCATTTT,CATSGTGGHQPQHF
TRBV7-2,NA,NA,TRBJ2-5,NA,CASSGQSRANEKLFFGSGTQYF